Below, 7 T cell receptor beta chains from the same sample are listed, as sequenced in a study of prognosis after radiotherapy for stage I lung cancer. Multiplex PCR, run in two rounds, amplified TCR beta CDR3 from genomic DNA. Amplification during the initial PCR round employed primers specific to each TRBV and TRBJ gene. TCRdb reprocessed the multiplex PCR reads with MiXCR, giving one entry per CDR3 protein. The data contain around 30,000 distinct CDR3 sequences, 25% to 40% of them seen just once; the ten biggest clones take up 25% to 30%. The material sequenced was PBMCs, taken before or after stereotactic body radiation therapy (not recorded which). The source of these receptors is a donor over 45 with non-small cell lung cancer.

This chain's CDR3 is CASSQAGTGGGYEQYF. CDR3 nucleotide sequence: TGTGCCAGCAGCCAGGCAGGGACAGGGGGGGGCTACGAGCAGTACTTC. The chain combines TRBV7-9 with TRBJ2-7; TRBD1 matches at 11 bases. Trimming at V came to 5 bases and at J to 3 bases, leaving 9 bases not matched to a gene. The length of the CDR3 is 16 residues. CDR1 is SEHNR, CDR2 FQNEAQ, per germline (reference sequence). Complete variable domain (other parts from reference TRBV7-9 and TRBJ2-7): DTGVSQNPRHKITKRGQNVTFRCDPISEHNRLYWYRQTLGQGPEFLTYFQNEAQLEKSRLLSDRFSAERPKGSFSTLEIQRTEQGDSAMYLCASSQAGTGGGYEQYFGPGTRLTVT.

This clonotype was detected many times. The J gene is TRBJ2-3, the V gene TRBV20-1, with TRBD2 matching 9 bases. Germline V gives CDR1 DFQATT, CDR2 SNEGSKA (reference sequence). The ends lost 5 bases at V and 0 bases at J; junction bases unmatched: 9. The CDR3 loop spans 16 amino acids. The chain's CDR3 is CSAESTSGLSTDTQYF. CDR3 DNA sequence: TGCAGTGCTGAATCTACTAGCGGGTTAAGCACAGATACGCAGTATTTT.

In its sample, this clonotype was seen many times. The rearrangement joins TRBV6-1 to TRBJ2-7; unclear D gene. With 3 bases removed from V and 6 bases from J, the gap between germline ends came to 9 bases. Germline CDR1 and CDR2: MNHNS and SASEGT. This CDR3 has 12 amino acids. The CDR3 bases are TGTGCCAGCAGTGAGAATAACCCCGAGCAGTACTTC. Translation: CASSENNPEQYF.

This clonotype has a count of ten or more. CDR3 residues: CASSGQVGVYNEQFF. For the CDR3, the DNA is TGTGCCAGCAGTGGACAGGTAGGAGTCTACAATGAGCAGTTCTTC. This chain connects TRBV2 to TRBJ2-1; weak D call: TRBD1 (6 bases). The CDR3 is 15 residues long. Trimming took 4 bases from V and 3 from J, leaving 13 bases between them. CDR1 is SNHLY, CDR2 FYNNEI, per germline.

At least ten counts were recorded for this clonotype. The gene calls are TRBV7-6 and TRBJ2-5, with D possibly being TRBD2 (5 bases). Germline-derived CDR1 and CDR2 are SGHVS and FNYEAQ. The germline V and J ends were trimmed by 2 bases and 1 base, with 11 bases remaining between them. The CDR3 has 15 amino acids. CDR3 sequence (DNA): TGTGCCAGCAGCTTAAGCGGCTCCGGCCAAGAGACCCAGTACTTC. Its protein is CASSLSGSGQETQYF.

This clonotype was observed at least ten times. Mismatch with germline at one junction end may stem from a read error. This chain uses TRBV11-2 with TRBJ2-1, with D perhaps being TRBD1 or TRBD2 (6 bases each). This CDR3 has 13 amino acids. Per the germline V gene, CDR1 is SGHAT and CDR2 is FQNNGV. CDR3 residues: CAGSLGGGNEQFF. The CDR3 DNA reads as TGTGCCGGCAGCTTAGGAGGGGGCAATGAGCAGTTCTTC.

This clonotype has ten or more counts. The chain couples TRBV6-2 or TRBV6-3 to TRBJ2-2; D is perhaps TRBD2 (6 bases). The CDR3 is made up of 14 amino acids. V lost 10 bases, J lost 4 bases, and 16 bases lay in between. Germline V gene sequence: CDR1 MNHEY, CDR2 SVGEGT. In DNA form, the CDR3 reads TGTGCCACTAGGCGGGGAAGGGCCACCGGGGAGCTGTTTTTT. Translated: CATRRGRATGELFF.